These 8 T cell receptor beta chains came from one sample sequenced in a study of blood T cells in healthy people across ages. Primers used in a second PCR of roughly 6 to 11 cycles were a sample-barcoded 5' primer and a J-beta primer mix. TCRdb fed the 5' RACE reads into MiXCR, producing one record per CDR3 protein. The table shows over 600,000 distinct CDR3 sequences, with roughly 46% occurring only once. Sample: blood. All receptors come from a man older than 75 in good health.

V gene TRBV12-3 or TRBV12-4 combines with J gene TRBJ1-4; a weak D match, TRBD1 (5 bases). The CDR3 totals 14 residues. V was cut by 6 bases and J by 7 bases, with 15 bases left in between. The CDR3 DNA reads TGTGCCAGCAGCCCCGAATGGGGACGTGAAAAACTGTTTTTT. Protein: CASSPEWGREKLFF.

This clonotype occurred many times. The V call is TRBV20-1, the J call TRBJ2-1; D gene unclear. This CDR3 has 11 amino acids. Trimming took off 7 bases at V and 7 bases at J, with 11 bases between the two ends. The germline CDR1 and CDR2 sequences are DFQATT and SNEGSKA (reference sequence). The CDR3 sequence is CSVKIVNEQFF. CDR3 nucleotide sequence: TGCAGTGTTAAAATAGTTAATGAGCAGTTCTTC.

V usage is TRBV12-3 or TRBV12-4 and J usage is TRBJ2-3; 12 bases line up with TRBD2. V lost 3 bases, J lost 11 bases, and 0 bases stayed unmatched. This CDR3 contains 12 residues. CDR3 in DNA: TGTGCCAGCAGTTTGACTAGCGGGAGGCAGTATTTT. Its translation: CASSLTSGRQYF.

The chain employs TRBV20-1 and TRBJ2-1; 7 nucleotides match TRBD2. V lost 2 bases to trimming and J lost 9 bases; unmatched junction nucleotides: 13. Germline V gene lookup returns CDR1 DFQATT and CDR2 SNEGSKA (reference sequence). The CDR3 is made up of 15 amino acids. CDR3 sequence reads: CSARRAAGFGGEQFF. Written as DNA, the CDR3 is TGCAGTGCTAGACGAGCAGCGGGGTTTGGGGGTGAGCAGTTCTTC.

As to this clonotype: At one boundary the junction diverges from the germline segment, which might be a read error. This chain links TRBV4-3 with TRBJ2-1; D remains unclear. Germline CDR1 LGHNA, CDR2 YSLEER. The length of the CDR3 is 16 residues. The CDR3 loop reads CASRQPLRAPVNEQFF. The DNA of the CDR3 is TGCGCCAGCCGCCAACCCCTCCGGGCCCCTGTTAATGAGCAGTTCTTC.

The gene calls are TRBV12-3 or TRBV12-4 and TRBJ2-1; no definite D call. The CDR3 runs to 14 residues. The V end lost 10 bases, the J end lost 0 bases, and 13 bases lay between the germline ends. In nucleotides, the CDR3 is TGTGCCACCGTTCCGAGGAGCTCCTACAATGAGCAGTTCTTC. Its protein product is CATVPRSSYNEQFF.

This clonotype came up a few times. The chain recombines TRBV12-3 or TRBV12-4 with TRBJ2-7, with D possibly matching TRBD2 (5 bases). V was clipped by 6 bases and J by 5 bases, with 20 bases between them. The CDR3 contains 15 residues. The CDR3 coding sequence is TGTGCCAGCAGCCACCGGGATGGGGTAGTTGACGAGCAGTACTTC. It yields the protein CASSHRDGVVDEQYF.

The sample holds a few counts of this clonotype. The chain employs TRBV29-1 and TRBJ2-3; 7 positions match TRBD2. This CDR3 region has 11 residues. Looked up from germline, CDR1 is SQVTM and CDR2 is ANQGSEA. V was pared by 7 bases and J by 5 bases, with 3 bases of the junction left unmatched. This CDR3 reads CSAVAGDTQYF. For the CDR3, the DNA is TGCAGCGCCGTAGCGGGAGATACGCAGTATTTT.